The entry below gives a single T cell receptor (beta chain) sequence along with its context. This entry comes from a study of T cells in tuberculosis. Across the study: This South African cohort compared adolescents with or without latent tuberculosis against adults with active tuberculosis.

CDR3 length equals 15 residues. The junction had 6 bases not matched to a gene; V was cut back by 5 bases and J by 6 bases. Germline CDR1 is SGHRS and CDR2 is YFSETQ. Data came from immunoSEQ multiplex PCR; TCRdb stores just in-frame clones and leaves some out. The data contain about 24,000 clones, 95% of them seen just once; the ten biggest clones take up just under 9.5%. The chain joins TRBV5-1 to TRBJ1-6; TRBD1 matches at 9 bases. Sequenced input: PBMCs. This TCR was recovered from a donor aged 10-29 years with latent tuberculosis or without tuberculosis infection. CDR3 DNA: TGCGCCAGCAGTTCGATACAGGGGGCTAATTCACCCCTCCACTTT. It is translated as CASSSIQGANSPLHF.